One sample yielded the 21 T cell receptor beta chains listed below, sequenced in a study of cytomegalovirus exposure and HLA in healthy donors (dated by TCRdb to 2017 to 2019). Library preparation used the immunoSEQ multiplex PCR assay. For the multiplex PCR, a mixture combining 60 forward primers for TCR Vbeta segments and 13 reverse primers for TCR Jbeta segments was used. TCRdb's version of the immuneACCESS table is confined to in-frame rearrangements and falls short of the full clone set. An unresolved V gene accounts for under half of the shortfall where checked; the remainder is of unknown origin. This sample lists around 130,000 clones; just under 75% were detected once. Of the sample, 6% to 8% is held by the ten largest clones. Sample: PBMCs. Receptors were obtained from a man in his forties or fifties in good health and CMV-seropositive.

Here the CDR3 reads CASRSGQGARETQYF. CDR3 bases: TGTGCCAGCAGGTCGGGACAGGGGGCGCGAGAGACCCAGTACTTC. V gene TRBV28 combines with J gene TRBJ2-5; the match to TRBD1 covers 12 bases. The CDR3 covers 15 residues. The ends lost 6 bases at V and 4 bases at J; junction bases unmatched: 6. Germline V CDR1 and CDR2: MDHEN, SYDVKM.

The chain recombines TRBV2 with TRBJ1-1; D remains ambiguous. The CDR3 loop spans 14 amino acids. CDR1 and CDR2 (germline): SNHLY, FYNNEI. V was trimmed by 6 bases and J by 3 bases, leaving 14 bases between them. The CDR3 sequence: CASRRGGSDTEAFF. CDR3 in DNA: TGTGCCAGCAGACGGGGAGGGTCAGACACTGAAGCTTTCTTT.

This clone was seen only a few times. The genes are TRBV30 and TRBJ1-2; possibly TRBD1 for D (5 bases). The V and J ends lost 0 bases and 1 base respectively, with 6 bases between them. Germline V CDR1 and CDR2: GTSNPN, SVGIG (reference sequence). CDR3 length equals 13 residues. The CDR3 here is CAWSVQDNYGYTF. In DNA form, the CDR3 reads TGTGCCTGGAGTGTACAGGATAACTATGGCTACACCTTC.

This chain connects TRBV7-2 to TRBJ1-5, with no clear D. Germline V lookup: CDR1 SGHTA, CDR2 FQGNSA. The CDR3 is made up of 17 amino acids. Trimming took 4 bases from V and 0 from J, leaving 16 bases between them. CDR3 nucleotides: TGTGCCAGCAGCTCCCTTTCCAGTTCGAATAGCAATCAGCCCCAGCATTTT. It specifies CASSSLSSSNSNQPQHF.

The chain employs TRBV7-9 and TRBJ2-2; 11 bases are shared with TRBD2. The CDR3 sequence is 18 residues long. J was trimmed by 6 bases and V by 4 bases; bases with no gene match: 13. Germline assignment: CDR1 SEHNR and CDR2 FQNEAQ (reference sequence). The CDR3 spells CASSWPGTSGRPSGELFF. The CDR3 bases are TGTGCCAGCAGCTGGCCCGGGACTAGCGGTAGGCCGTCCGGGGAGCTGTTTTTT. The full variable domain, with the rest looked up from reference TRBV7-9 and TRBJ2-2, is DTGVSQNPRHKITKRGQNVTFRCDPISEHNRLYWYRQTLGQGPEFLTYFQNEAQLEKSRLLSDRFSAERPKGSFSTLEIQRTEQGDSAMYLCASSWPGTSGRPSGELFFGEGSRLTVL.

V gene TRBV18 combines with J gene TRBJ2-3, with 9 bases aligning to TRBD1. Germline V lookup: CDR1 KGHSH, CDR2 LQKENI. V lost 0 bases to trimming and J lost 1 base; unmatched junction nucleotides: 2. The CDR3 is 16 residues long. CDR3 amino acids: CASSPPTGGGTDTQYF. As DNA, the CDR3 is TGTGCCAGCTCACCACCTACAGGGGGCGGCACAGATACGCAGTATTTT.

The rearrangement uses TRBV5-1 and TRBJ2-2, with 11 bases that match TRBD2. J lost 1 base, V lost 4 bases, and 3 bases had no gene match. Germline V gene lookup returns CDR1 SGHRS and CDR2 YFSETQ. The CDR3 spans 16 residues. CDR3 nucleotide sequence: TGCGCCAGCAGCACGGGACTAGCGGAGAACACCGGGGAGCTGTTTTTT. Amino acids: CASSTGLAENTGELFF.

V and J are TRBV27 and TRBJ1-1; TRBD1 matches 7 bases. The CDR3 consists of 14 residues. CDR1 is MNHEY, CDR2 SMNVEV, per germline (reference sequence). V lost 7 bases to trimming and J lost 4 bases; unmatched junction nucleotides: 9. The CDR3 loop reads CASKLRGPFTEAFF. The CDR3 bases are TGTGCCAGCAAGCTAAGGGGGCCTTTCACTGAAGCTTTCTTT.

The chain recombines TRBV6-5 with TRBJ1-4; D is undetermined. V gave up 2 bases and J gave up 8 bases, with 15 bases separating them. CDR3 length equals 15 residues. CDR1 and CDR2 (germline): MNHEY, SVGAGI. CDR3 loop: CASSYASLQKEKLFF. The CDR3 DNA follows: TGTGCCAGCAGTTACGCCAGCCTACAGAAGGAAAAACTGTTTTTT.

The chain uses TRBV9 and TRBJ1-6, with a tentative D call TRBD1 (6 bases). CDR1 is SGDLS and CDR2 is YYNGEE in the germline V gene. The CDR3 has 15 residues. V lost 0 bases and J 5 bases, leaving 9 bases between the germline ends. The CDR3 here is CASSVGQADNSPLHF. CDR3 coding DNA: TGTGCCAGCAGCGTAGGACAGGCAGATAATTCACCCCTCCACTTT.

This chain joins TRBV21-1 and TRBJ1-5; the table's D gene call, TRBD1, was not cross checked with the DNA. TRBV21-1 is labeled a pseudogene. CDR3 length: 15 residues. The CDR3 DNA follows: TGTGCCAGCAGCAAAATAGACAGGGGCAATCAGCCCCAGCATTTT. Its protein is CASSKIDRGNQPQHF.

V is TRBV4-1 and J is TRBJ2-6; 9 nucleotides line up with TRBD1. J gave up 1 base and V 1 base, and 2 bases lay outside the gene matches. The V gene's germline CDR1 is MGHRA and CDR2 YSYEKL. CDR3 size: 17 residues. The CDR3 region has the DNA TGCGCCAGCAGCCAAGTGGGGACAGGGTCTGGGGCCAACGTCCTGACTTTC. As protein: CASSQVGTGSGANVLTF.

The chain recombines TRBV7-2 with TRBJ1-5; 7 bases map to TRBD1. This CDR3 region has 16 residues. Trimming took 2 bases from V and 9 from J; bases not matched to a gene: 13. Germline V lookup: CDR1 SGHTA, CDR2 FQGNSA. DNA for the CDR3: TGTGCCAGCAGCTTATTAGGGTGGCAGGGGGGATCGCCCCAGCATTTT. This translates into CASSLLGWQGGSPQHF.

This clone was counted only a few times. This chain connects TRBV27 to TRBJ2-1, with D possibly TRBD1 on 6 matching bases. The CDR3 runs to 17 residues. Trimming removed 4 bases at V and 2 bases at J, with 18 bases between. Per the germline V gene, CDR1 is MNHEY and CDR2 is SMNVEV (reference sequence). For the CDR3, the DNA is TGTGCCAGCAGTTATACCCGCAGGGGATTGGCCTACAATGAGCAGTTCTTC. Translated, it gives CASSYTRRGLAYNEQFF.

V usage is TRBV18 and J usage is TRBJ2-3; possibly TRBD1 for D (6 bases). Trimming took off 0 bases at V and 6 bases at J, with 10 bases between the two ends. CDR3 length: 14 residues. Germline V gene lookup returns CDR1 KGHSH and CDR2 LQKENI. The DNA of the CDR3 is TGTGCCAGCTCACCACCGACAGGACCGGATACGCAGTATTTT. Its protein is CASSPPTGPDTQYF.

The V and J genes are TRBV12-2 and TRBJ1-6; the D call in the table, TRBD1, was not verified against the DNA. TRBV12-2 is a listed pseudogene. The length of the CDR3 is 17 residues. CDR3 coding DNA: TGTGCAAGTCGCTTGATGGAGGGACAGTTGGACTTGGGTCCCCTCCACTTT. As protein: CASRLMEGQLDLGPLHF.

The chain links TRBV6-1 to TRBJ2-7; D perhaps matches TRBD1 (7 bases). V was cut by 3 bases and J by 6 bases, with 15 bases left in between. This CDR3 comprises 14 residues. Germline V gives CDR1 MNHNS, CDR2 SASEGT. The CDR3 here is CASSDHGTAGEQYF. In nucleotides, the CDR3 is TGTGCCAGCAGTGACCACGGGACAGCGGGCGAGCAGTACTTC.

This chain connects TRBV29-1 to TRBJ2-1; 7 nucleotides line up with TRBD1. From germline, CDR1 is SQVTM and CDR2 ANQGSEA. This CDR3 is 19 amino acids long. V lost 1 base to trimming and J lost 7 bases; unmatched junction nucleotides: 22. The CDR3, as DNA: TGCAGCGTTGAAGTTTTAAGGCAGGGGGTAATTCAAGGTAGGAATGAGCAGTTCTTC. Translating it yields CSVEVLRQGVIQGRNEQFF.

This chain links TRBV18 with TRBJ2-6, with 8 bases that match TRBD2. The CDR3 is made up of 18 amino acids. Germline CDR1 KGHSH, CDR2 LQKENI. Trimming at V came to 2 bases and at J to 0 bases, leaving 6 bases not matched to a gene. DNA of the CDR3: TGTGCCAGCTCACCAAGGCTAGCGGGCTACTCTGGGGCCAACGTCCTGACTTTC. Its protein product is CASSPRLAGYSGANVLTF.

This chain links TRBV27 with TRBJ2-6; 9 nucleotides match TRBD1. Germline V gene lookup returns CDR1 MNHEY and CDR2 SMNVEV (reference sequence). This CDR3 has 16 amino acids. Unmatched junction bases numbered 5, after V lost 6 bases and J lost 2 bases. CDR3 in amino acids: CASSRDREAGANVLTF. The CDR3 nucleotides are TGTGCCAGCAGCCGGGACAGGGAAGCTGGGGCCAACGTCCTGACTTTC.

This clone came up once. This chain connects TRBV2 to TRBJ2-7, with 9 bases matching TRBD2. V trimming: 3 bases; J trimming: 0 bases; junction bases outside the gene matches: 3. Germline CDR1 is SNHLY and CDR2 is FYNNEI. CDR3 length equals 15 residues. The CDR3 protein is CASSESGGYSYEQYF. CDR3 coding DNA: TGTGCCAGCAGTGAGAGCGGGGGGTACTCCTACGAGCAGTACTTC.